Below, 31 T cell receptor beta chains from the same sample are listed, as sequenced in a study of CD8+ T cells in alopecia areata. After isolation, RNA underwent reverse transcription to generate cDNA as the sequencing template. The table came from immunoSEQ multiplex PCR; TCRdb's copy has only in-frame clones and leaves some out. This table holds about 210,000 clones, 66% found once. Treatment given: oral pan-JAK inhibitor, 5-10 mg twice daily. Sequences were derived from CD4+ T cells sorted from blood, sampled around week 46, from a patient treated with tofacitinib. The source of these receptors is a human donor with alopecia areata.

The V gene is TRBV29-1, the J gene TRBJ2-1; possible D gene TRBD2, 5 bases. CDR3 length: 11 residues. The V gene's germline CDR1 is SQVTM and CDR2 ANQGSEA. CDR3 sequence: CGGFGPDEQFF. In nucleotides, the CDR3 is TGCGGCGGGTTCGGGCCGGATGAGCAGTTCTTC.

The J gene is TRBJ2-7, the V gene TRBV27; D is possibly TRBD2 (5 bases). This CDR3 has 14 amino acids. Trimming removed 7 bases at V and 0 bases at J, with 13 bases between. The germline CDR1 and CDR2 sequences are MNHEY and SMNVEV (reference sequence). The CDR3 sequence is CASKRGMGSYEQYF. Here the CDR3 DNA reads TGTGCCAGCAAGCGAGGGATGGGCTCCTACGAGCAGTACTTC.

The V call is TRBV19, the J call TRBJ2-3, with D uncertain. The CDR3 has 13 amino acids. Germline CDR1 is LNHDA and CDR2 is SQIVND (reference sequence). V lost 6 bases, J lost 3 bases, and 10 bases lay in between. CDR3 coding DNA: TGTGCCAGTAGCTTCTCCAGGACAGATACGCAGTATTTT. Translated, it gives CASSFSRTDTQYF.

There are a few counts of this clone. V usage is TRBV30 and J usage is TRBJ2-7; tentative D call: TRBD2 (5 bases). Germline values: CDR1 GTSNPN, CDR2 SVGIG (reference sequence). V was pared by 3 bases and J by 3 bases, with 21 bases between. The CDR3 runs 16 residues. In DNA, the CDR3 is TGTGCCTGGAGGGTCAGAGGAGGCAGTGGAGTCTACGAGCAGTACTTC. Its translation: CAWRVRGGSGVYEQYF.

This clone was counted a few times. J is TRBJ2-3 and V is TRBV29-1; D remains ambiguous. The CDR3 has 15 amino acids. The V end was cut by 5 bases, the J end by 4 bases, with 19 bases between. Germline lookup yields CDR1 SQVTM and CDR2 ANQGSEA. The DNA for the CDR3 is TGCAGCGTTTTAGCCGCCATAGGCAACGCAGATACGCAGTATTTT. This codes for CSVLAAIGNADTQYF.

The CDR3 coding sequence is TGTGCCAGCAGTTTTTACTCTGGGGCCAACGTCCTGACTTTC. It specifies CASSFYSGANVLTF. This sequence joins TRBV27 and TRBJ2-6; no firm D call. V lost 3 bases and J 0 bases, leaving 3 bases between the germline ends. Germline CDR1 reads MNHEY; CDR2 reads SMNVEV (reference sequence). CDR3 length: 14 residues. The full variable domain, in which reference TRBV27 and TRBJ2-6 provide the parts outside the CDR3, is EAQVTQNPRYLITVTGKKLTVTCSQNMNHEYMSWYRQDPGLGLRQIYYSMNVEVTDKGDVPEGYKVSRKEKRNFPLILESPSPNQTSLYFCASSFYSGANVLTFGAGSRLTVL.

V is TRBV30 and J is TRBJ2-5; 7 nucleotides agree with TRBD2. The CDR3 contains 12 residues. After removal of 5 bases from V and 5 bases from J, the junction contained 5 bases not matched to a gene. The germline CDR1 and CDR2 sequences are GTSNPN and SVGIG (reference sequence). The CDR3 nucleotides are TGTGCCTGGTCCAGGGAGGGGGAGACCCAGTACTTC. Its protein product is CAWSREGETQYF.

This clone showed up just a few times. The V call is TRBV19, the J call TRBJ1-5; 9 positions match TRBD1. J was trimmed by 0 bases and V by 6 bases; bases with no gene match: 3. The CDR3 has 15 amino acids. The germline gives CDR1 LNHDA, CDR2 SQIVND (reference sequence). The CDR3 reads CASSWDRDSNQPQHF. In DNA, the CDR3 is TGTGCCAGTAGCTGGGACAGGGATAGCAATCAGCCCCAGCATTTT. Using reference TRBV19 and TRBJ1-5 for the parts outside the CDR3, the full variable domain is DGGITQSPKYLFRKEGQNVTLSCEQNLNHDAMYWYRQDPGQGLRLIYYSQIVNDFQKGDIAEGYSVSREKKESFPLTVTSAQKNPTAFYLCASSWDRDSNQPQHFGDGTRLSIL.

This clone was observed a few times. This chain connects TRBV15 to TRBJ2-1; either TRBD1 or TRBD2 may supply D (5 bases each). This CDR3 is built from 13 residues. CDR1 and CDR2 (germline): LNHNV, YYDKDF (reference sequence). Deletions cut 1 base from V and 15 bases from J, with 16 bases between. The chain's CDR3 is CATSRVLEGKRFF. The CDR3 nucleotides are TGTGCCACCAGCAGAGTGTTAGAGGGGAAACGGTTCTTC.

This clone was observed once. This rearrangement joins TRBV30 to TRBJ1-2; 7 bases align to TRBD1. V shed 6 bases and J 0 bases; nucleotides not matched to a gene: 7. The germline V gene has CDR1 GTSNPN and CDR2 SVGIG (reference sequence). This CDR3 comprises 14 residues. Here the CDR3 DNA reads TGTGCCTGTATTCAGGACAGGTCTAACTATGGCTACACCTTC. Its translation: CACIQDRSNYGYTF.

V usage is TRBV30 and J usage is TRBJ1-5; D call uncertain. Germline lookup yields CDR1 GTSNPN and CDR2 SVGIG (reference sequence). V shed 0 bases and J shed 10 bases, with 13 bases lying between them. This CDR3 has 13 residues. CDR3 residues: CAWSVMTSEPQHF. The CDR3 nucleotides are TGTGCCTGGAGTGTAATGACGAGTGAACCCCAGCATTTT.

The gene calls are TRBV2 and TRBJ1-6, with 7 bases that match TRBD1. CDR1 is SNHLY and CDR2 is FYNNEI in the germline V gene. After removal of 4 bases from V and 8 bases from J, the junction contained 8 bases not matched to a gene. CDR3 size: 15 residues. The CDR3 nucleotides are TGTGCCAGCAGTGGGCCGGGACAGAAAGATTCACCCCTCCACTTT. Translation gives CASSGPGQKDSPLHF.

This rearrangement joins TRBV4-3 to TRBJ2-1; 9 nucleotides align to TRBD1. CDR1 is LGHNA and CDR2 is YSLEER in the germline V gene. Unmatched junction bases numbered 14, after V lost 1 base and J lost 4 bases. The CDR3 is 19 amino acids. The CDR3 sequence is CASSQASGGQGLGYNEQFF. DNA of the CDR3: TGCGCCAGCAGCCAAGCGTCGGGAGGACAGGGGTTGGGTTACAATGAGCAGTTCTTC.

The chain has TRBV25-1 and TRBJ1-2, with D possibly matching TRBD1 (5 bases). This CDR3 region has 13 residues. V was clipped by 2 bases and J by 6 bases, with 10 bases between them. Germline V gene sequence: CDR1 MGHDK, CDR2 SYGVNS. The chain's CDR3 is CASSERDPNGYTF. In nucleotides, the CDR3 is TGTGCCAGCAGTGAACGGGACCCGAATGGCTACACCTTC.

This clone showed up just a few times. The V gene is TRBV2, the J gene TRBJ2-3; TRBD2 matches at 10 bases. With V trimmed by 5 bases and J by 3 bases, 5 bases remained unmatched. This CDR3 has 15 amino acids. The V gene's germline CDR1 is SNHLY and CDR2 FYNNEI. The DNA of the CDR3 is TGTGCCAGCAGTCCCCGGACTAGCGGTACAGATACGCAGTATTTT. It encodes CASSPRTSGTDTQYF.

The chain carries TRBV4-3 and TRBJ2-3; no reliable D call. The V end lost 0 bases, the J end lost 4 bases, and 8 bases lay between the germline ends. This CDR3 is 14 amino acids long. The germline gives CDR1 LGHNA, CDR2 YSLEER. The CDR3 protein is CASSQDSPADTQYF. The CDR3 nucleotides read TGCGCCAGCAGCCAAGATAGCCCGGCAGATACGCAGTATTTT.

V and J are TRBV30 and TRBJ1-2; a weak D match, TRBD1 (6 bases). The CDR3 contains 13 residues. Per the germline V gene, CDR1 is GTSNPN and CDR2 is SVGIG (reference sequence). V was pared by 1 base and J by 3 bases, with 9 bases between. The CDR3 here is CAWSGGRDYGYTF. The CDR3 region has the DNA TGTGCCTGGAGTGGGGGGCGCGACTATGGCTACACCTTC.

V is TRBV7-3 and J is TRBJ2-7; the D gene is possibly TRBD2 (6 bases). Trimming removed 2 bases at V and 3 bases at J, with 11 bases between. This CDR3 spans 14 amino acids. Germline CDR1 reads SGHTA; CDR2 reads FQGTGA. CDR3 amino acids: CASSLGGADYEQYF. The DNA of the CDR3 is TGTGCCAGCAGCTTAGGAGGGGCCGACTACGAGCAGTACTTC.

The chain is built from TRBV5-1 and TRBJ2-4; D unclear. The CDR3 consists of 13 residues. Trimming took 4 bases from V and 0 from J, leaving 5 bases between them. Germline V gene lookup returns CDR1 SGHRS and CDR2 YFSETQ. The CDR3 nucleotides read TGCGCCAGCAGCCCCGGAGCCAAAAACATTCAGTACTTC. Translated, it gives CASSPGAKNIQYF.

This chain uses TRBV29-1 with TRBJ1-3; tentative D call: TRBD1 (5 bases). This CDR3 spans 14 amino acids. V was cut by 6 bases and J by 0 bases, with 12 bases left in between. Germline V gives CDR1 SQVTM, CDR2 ANQGSEA. CDR3 in DNA: TGCAGCGTGAGGGGACTTCTCTCTGGAAACACCATATATTTT. Translating gives CSVRGLLSGNTIYF.

This chain links TRBV27 with TRBJ1-5; weak D call: TRBD1 (5 bases). This CDR3 region has 16 residues. The germline gives CDR1 MNHEY, CDR2 SMNVEV (reference sequence). Trimming pared 6 bases from V and 10 bases from J, leaving 25 bases between. CDR3 bases: TGTGCCAGCAGCCTCACCTCCGGGACGGGGGTTCGTCCCCAGCATTTT. This encodes CASSLTSGTGVRPQHF.

This clone was seen only once. V and J are TRBV30 and TRBJ1-1; 8 bases align to TRBD1. J was trimmed by 4 bases and V by 1 base; bases with no gene match: 8. Germline V lookup: CDR1 GTSNPN, CDR2 SVGIG (reference sequence). CDR3 length: 15 residues. The CDR3 spells CAWSALGRGLTEAFF. The CDR3, as DNA: TGTGCCTGGAGTGCCCTCGGCAGGGGGCTCACTGAAGCTTTCTTT.

This clone occurred a few times. This CDR3 reads CASSGPGTEYGYTF. The CDR3 DNA is TGTGCCAGCAGTGGCCCCGGGACGGAATATGGCTACACCTTC. The chain links TRBV2 to TRBJ1-2, with a possible D match to TRBD1 (5 bases). The CDR3 contains 14 residues. The V gene lost 4 bases and the J gene lost 5 bases, with 14 bases spanning the gap. Per germline, CDR1 SNHLY and CDR2 FYNNEI.

J is TRBJ2-7 and V is TRBV7-9, with no clear D. CDR1 SEHNR and CDR2 FQNEAQ come from the germline V gene (reference sequence). CDR3 size: 14 residues. Trimming left V 3 bases short and J 2 bases short, with 11 bases between. In nucleotides, the CDR3 is TGTGCCAGCAGCTTGGTCGCGAATCCCTACGAGCAGTACTTC. This codes for CASSLVANPYEQYF. The variable domain in full, completed from reference TRBV7-9 and TRBJ2-7, reads DTGVSQNPRHKITKRGQNVTFRCDPISEHNRLYWYRQTLGQGPEFLTYFQNEAQLEKSRLLSDRFSAERPKGSFSTLEIQRTEQGDSAMYLCASSLVANPYEQYFGPGTRLTVT.

The J gene is TRBJ1-1, the V gene TRBV6-5; D remains ambiguous. The V gene's germline CDR1 is MNHEY and CDR2 SVGAGI. V was shortened by 2 bases and J by 4 bases, with 8 bases between the two germline ends. The CDR3 length is 13 residues. CDR3 DNA sequence: TGTGCCAGCAGTTACGGGGATTTCACTGAAGCTTTCTTT. This sequence encodes CASSYGDFTEAFF.

There are a few counts of this clone. The J gene is TRBJ2-6, the V gene TRBV4-3, with D hard to call. CDR3 length equals 13 residues. CDR1 is LGHNA and CDR2 is YSLEER in the germline V gene. V lost 6 bases and J 2 bases, leaving 5 bases between the germline ends. This chain's CDR3 is CASSHTGANVLTF. DNA for the CDR3: TGCGCCAGCAGTCACACTGGGGCCAACGTCCTGACTTTC.

For this clone: The same CDR3 arises from other DNA sequences in this sample as well. The chain couples TRBV29-1 to TRBJ1-2; D is ambiguous. The CDR3 consists of 10 residues. CDR1 SQVTM and CDR2 ANQGSEA come from the germline V gene. Trimming left V 3 bases short and J 8 bases short, with 7 bases between. In nucleotides, the CDR3 is TGCAGCGTTGAGGGTAACGGCTACACCTTC. Translation gives CSVEGNGYTF.

The chain employs TRBV27 and TRBJ2-7; D perhaps matches TRBD2 (5 bases). The V and J ends lost 5 bases and 7 bases respectively, with 21 bases between them. Germline values: CDR1 MNHEY, CDR2 SMNVEV (reference sequence). The CDR3 consists of 15 residues. DNA for the CDR3: TGTGCCAGCAGTCCGGATTGGCCGACGGGCGGGGAGCAGTACTTC. The encoded protein is CASSPDWPTGGEQYF.

The rearrangement links TRBV14 to TRBJ2-5; TRBD1 or TRBD2 may be the D gene (5 bases each). From germline, CDR1 is SGHDN and CDR2 FVKESK. V was shortened by 3 bases and J by 5 bases, with 19 bases between the two germline ends. CDR3 length: 16 amino acids. CDR3 amino acids: CASSHLSGTKGETQYF. In DNA form, the CDR3 reads TGTGCCAGCAGCCACCTTTCAGGGACCAAAGGGGAGACCCAGTACTTC.

Only one count was recorded for this clone. The chain links TRBV7-2 to TRBJ2-7, with D possibly matching TRBD1 (5 bases). Germline V gene lookup returns CDR1 SGHTA and CDR2 FQGNSA. This CDR3 is 15 amino acids long. Deletions cut 5 bases from V and 0 bases from J, with 14 bases between. The CDR3 spells CASSPDTSRSYEQYF. The CDR3 DNA sequence: TGTGCCAGCAGCCCGGACACCAGCCGCTCCTACGAGCAGTACTTC.

The gene calls are TRBV23-1 and TRBJ1-4, with D uncertain. TRBV23-1 counts as an open reading frame of uncertain function. This CDR3 contains 15 residues. Trimming removed 0 bases from V and 4 bases from J, with 9 bases in between. The chain's CDR3 is CASSQSWRNNEKLFF. The CDR3 DNA reads TGCGCCAGCAGTCAATCATGGCGGAATAATGAAAAACTGTTTTTT.